Listed below are T cell receptor beta chains from one sample, sequenced in a study of Ad26.COV2.S vaccination and SARS-CoV-2 variants. This table comes from immunoSEQ multiplex PCR, and its TCRdb copy is limited to in-frame clones, with some not included. The sample lists 300,000 to 350,000 clones, almost 90% occurring once. The source was peripheral blood, collected in a trial of Ad26.COV2.S vaccine versus placebo. The receptors derive from a person between 18 and 60 years old who received the Ad26.COV2.S COVID-19 vaccine or a placebo. The CDR3 runs from the conserved cysteine through the conserved F or W. The order of the fields is V gene, clone size, J gene, CDR3 length, D gene, CDR3 DNA, CDR3 protein. A D gene is named only where the DNA matches it firmly. The size entry is marked missing in some rows and otherwise reads once, few, many or a size class.

>TRBV4-1|-|TRBJ2-1|15|TRBD2
TGCGCCAGCAGCCAAGATCCTAGCGGGGGCTTCGAGCAGTTCTTC
CASSQDPSGGFEQFF
>TRBV18|-|TRBJ2-1|20|TRBD2
TGTGCCAGCTCACGCACAAGGACTAGCGGGAGGGCCGTTTCCTACAATGAGCAGTTCTTC
CASSRTRTSGRAVSYNEQFF
>TRBV4-1|-|TRBJ1-1|16|-
TGCGCCAGCAGCCAAGGGACCGCGGGGTGGGGCACTGAAGCTTTCTTT
CASSQGTAGWGTEAFF
>TRBV4-3|-|TRBJ1-5|14|-
TGCGCCAGCAGCCAAGGACAGAGCAATCAGCCCCAGCATTTT
CASSQGQSNQPQHF
>TRBV6-2/TRBV6-3|-|TRBJ2-7|15|TRBD1
TGTGCCAGCAGATACTACAGGGGTATTGGCTACGAGCAGTACTTC
CASRYYRGIGYEQYF
>TRBV6-1|-|TRBJ1-2|13|-
TGTGCCAGCAGTGAAGAGGGCTATAATGGCTACACCTTC
CASSEEGYNGYTF
>TRBV5-5|-|TRBJ1-1|16|-
TGTGCCAGCAGCTTGGGACCAGGGACCAGAAACACTGAAGCTTTCTTT
CASSLGPGTRNTEAFF
>TRBV30|-|TRBJ1-1|14|TRBD1
TGTGCCTGGAACCCGGGACAGTCGAACACTGAAGCTTTCTTT
CAWNPGQSNTEAFF
>TRBV11-2|-|TRBJ2-5|12|-
TGTGCCAGCAGCTCAGGTTGGAAGACCCAGTACTTC
CASSSGWKTQYF
>TRBV5-5|few|TRBJ2-5|13|-
TGTGCCAGCAGCTTCCTAGTTGCAGAGACCCAGTACTTC
CASSFLVAETQYF
>TRBV19|-|TRBJ1-2|15|-
TGTGCCAGTAGTATTCCTCGCGGAATTAACTATGGCTACACCTTC
CASSIPRGINYGYTF
>TRBV6-1|-|TRBJ2-7|16|TRBD2
TGTGCCAGCAGTGAAACTCTAGCGGGGTTCTCCTACGAGCAGTACTTC
CASSETLAGFSYEQYF
>TRBV2|-|TRBJ1-5|14|-
TGTGCCAGCAGTGAAAATACAGTCCGGCAGCCCCAGCATTTT
CASSENTVRQPQHF
>TRBV6-1|-|TRBJ1-2|14|-
TGTGCCAGCAGTGAATTCAGGTCTAACTATGGCTACACCTTC
CASSEFRSNYGYTF
>TRBV4-1|-|TRBJ2-4|16|-
TGCGCCAGCAGCCCTAGGGTGACGATAGCCAAAAACATTCAGTACTTC
CASSPRVTIAKNIQYF
>TRBV9|-|TRBJ1-1|15|-
TGTGCCAGCAGCGTAGTCGAGGGCATGAACACTGAAGCTTTCTTT
CASSVVEGMNTEAFF